This entry lists 14 T cell receptor beta chains sequenced from one sample in a study of cytomegalovirus exposure and HLA in healthy donors. This PCR relied on a set of 60 Vbeta primers and 13 Jbeta primers. Generated by immunoSEQ multiplex PCR, the TCRdb table keeps only in-frame clones and is missing some. The sample carries approximately 120,000 clones, about 76% recorded once. Material for sequencing was PBMCs. These receptors all come from a woman in her sixties in good health and CMV-seropositive.

The chain carries TRBV11-2 and TRBJ1-5, with 7 bases lining up with TRBD1. The CDR3 has 15 amino acids. V shed 0 bases and J 5 bases; nucleotides not matched to a gene: 4. The V gene's germline CDR1 is SGHAT and CDR2 FQNNGV. The CDR3 spells CASSLEQGPYQPQHF. CDR3 coding DNA: TGTGCCAGCAGCTTAGAACAGGGGCCCTATCAGCCCCAGCATTTT.

The V and J genes are TRBV19 and TRBJ1-5, with D uncertain. The CDR3 is 13 amino acids. V dropped 5 bases and J dropped 6 bases, with 11 bases sitting between them. Germline V CDR1 and CDR2: LNHDA, SQIVND (reference sequence). CDR3 DNA: TGTGCCAGTAGTGATATCCGGGGTCAGCCCCAGCATTTT. It codes for CASSDIRGQPQHF.

The V call is TRBV11-2, the J call TRBJ1-1, with D perhaps TRBD1 (6 bases). Germline V gene sequence: CDR1 SGHAT, CDR2 FQNNGV. V lost 7 bases to trimming and J lost 7 bases, with 22 bases between them. This CDR3 region has 15 residues. For the CDR3, the DNA is TGTGCCAGCATCCAGCGTGGCAGGGGCGCCGATGAAGCTTTCTTT. Its translation is CASIQRGRGADEAFF.

The J gene is TRBJ2-2, the V gene TRBV7-9; 11 bases match TRBD2. Trimming removed 6 bases from V and 6 bases from J; junction bases left unmatched: 6. Germline lookup yields CDR1 SEHNR and CDR2 FQNEAQ (reference sequence). This CDR3 is 15 amino acids long. The CDR3: CASRMASGGPGELFF. The CDR3 DNA follows: TGTGCCAGCAGGATGGCTAGCGGGGGGCCCGGGGAGCTGTTTTTT.

This clone was detected only once. CDR3 region: CASGRGHQTFFYGYTF. CDR3 in DNA: TGTGCCAGCGGCAGGGGGCACCAGACCTTTTTCTATGGCTACACCTTC. The J gene is TRBJ1-2, the V gene TRBV7-8, with 8 bases aligning to TRBD1. In germline, CDR1 is SGHVS, CDR2 FQNEAQ. The CDR3 is 16 residues long. V was pared by 8 bases and J by 4 bases, with 15 bases of the junction left unmatched.

The J gene is TRBJ1-5, the V gene TRBV18; possible D gene TRBD1, 6 bases. V was shortened by 2 bases and J by 5 bases, with 13 bases between the two germline ends. Germline CDR1 KGHSH, CDR2 LQKENI. CDR3 size: 15 residues. CDR3 loop: CASSPSSGEHQPQHF. CDR3 DNA sequence: TGTGCCAGCTCACCAAGCTCAGGGGAGCATCAGCCCCAGCATTTT.

The chain is built from TRBV19 and TRBJ2-3; maybe TRBD2 (6 bases). This CDR3 spans 14 amino acids. CDR1 is LNHDA and CDR2 is SQIVND in the germline V gene (reference sequence). Trimming took off 5 bases at V and 0 bases at J, with 9 bases between the two ends. CDR3 DNA: TGTGCCAGTAGTTCCCGGGGGAGCACAGATACGCAGTATTTT. Protein sequence: CASSSRGSTDTQYF.

In its sample, this clone was seen a few times. J is TRBJ2-5 and V is TRBV19; a weak D match, TRBD1 (5 bases). Trimming took 3 bases from V and 5 from J, leaving 10 bases between them. The CDR3 is 13 residues long. CDR1 is LNHDA, CDR2 SQIVND, per germline (reference sequence). The CDR3 nucleotides are TGTGCCAGTAGTATTTTTCAGGGTGAGACCCAGTACTTC. Translation gives CASSIFQGETQYF.

The V gene is TRBV19, the J gene TRBJ1-6, with D uncertain. Germline loops: CDR1 LNHDA, CDR2 SQIVND (reference sequence). The CDR3 has 17 amino acids. Trimming removed 1 base at V and 0 bases at J, with 10 bases between. CDR3 sequence reads: CASSIGHQSSYNSPLHF. CDR3 sequence (DNA): TGTGCCAGTAGTATAGGACACCAGAGCTCCTATAATTCACCCCTCCACTTT.

This clone was counted a few times. This chain joins TRBV12-5 and TRBJ1-1; 8 bases match TRBD1. CDR1 is LGHNT, CDR2 FRNRAP, per germline. V was pared by 9 bases and J by 5 bases, with 5 bases of the junction left unmatched. CDR3 length: 12 amino acids. The CDR3 nucleotides are TGTGCTAGCACCGGGACAGGAACTGAAGCTTTCTTT. Its translation: CASTGTGTEAFF.

V is TRBV7-3 and J is TRBJ2-1; D may be TRBD2 (6 bases). V shed 0 bases and J shed 12 bases, with 18 bases lying between them. Germline V CDR1 and CDR2: SGHTA, FQGTGA. The CDR3 has 15 residues. The CDR3 nucleotides are TGTGCCAGCAGCTTAACGTCTAGCGAACCCGTTGGGCAGTTCTTC. Its translation is CASSLTSSEPVGQFF. Full variable domain (remainder filled in from reference TRBV7-3 and TRBJ2-1): GAGVSQTPSNKVTEKGKYVELRCDPISGHTALYWYRQSLGQGPEFLIYFQGTGAADDSGLPNDRFFAVRPEGSVSTLKIQRTERGDSAVYLCASSLTSSEPVGQFFGPGTRLTVL.

The V call is TRBV7-9, the J call TRBJ1-1; 7 bases line up with TRBD1. Germline values: CDR1 SEHNR, CDR2 FQNEAQ (reference sequence). The CDR3 covers 16 residues. V gave up 1 base and J gave up 8 bases; unmatched junction bases: 13. The DNA of the CDR3 is TGTGCCAGCAGCTTAGGACAGGGCCTTTGGGGCCAAGAAGCTTTCTTT. It specifies CASSLGQGLWGQEAFF.

The DNA for the CDR3 is TGTGCCAGCGCCCAAGGGGAGGTTCTGTTTTTT. Its protein product is CASAQGEVLFF. The J gene is TRBJ1-4, the V gene TRBV2; D perhaps matches TRBD1 (5 bases). Trimming removed 8 bases at V and 14 bases at J, with 15 bases between. This CDR3 region has 11 residues. The germline V gene encodes CDR1 SNHLY and CDR2 FYNNEI.

CDR3 DNA: TGCGCCAGCAGCCAAAATAGCGGAGAGATCACAGATACGCAGTATTTT. Translated, it gives CASSQNSGEITDTQYF. This rearrangement joins TRBV4-3 to TRBJ2-3; possibly TRBD2 for D (6 bases). Germline V gene data show CDR1 as LGHNA and CDR2 as YSLEER. The CDR3 contains 16 residues. Deletions cut 2 bases from V and 2 bases from J, with 14 bases between.